The T cell receptor (beta chain) under discussion was sequenced for a study of beta chain features in type 1 diabetes. Reverse transcription of all isolated RNA meant that expressed TCRB transcripts were sequenced. Using immunoSEQ multiplex PCR, the repertoire was profiled, and TCRdb retains in-frame clones only, with some absent. The sample records approximately 200,000 clones, 9.6% being singletons. Purity exceeding 98% was reached by all sorted populations. The TCR was taken from a woman between 18 and 29 years old in good health. The sequenced sample consisted of naive CD4+ T cells from blood.

CDR3 coding DNA: TGTGCCAGCGCGCCGGCGGGGGGCTCAGATACGCAGTATTTT. This codes for CASAPAGGSDTQYF. The chain joins TRBV6-1 to TRBJ2-3, with 8 bases identical to TRBD2. The CDR3 contains 14 residues. Germline values: CDR1 MNHNS, CDR2 SASEGT. After removal of 8 bases from V and 4 bases from J, the junction contained 8 bases not matched to a gene.